This T cell receptor beta chain was observed in a study of cytomegalovirus exposure and HLA in healthy donors. Study context: From about 179 million T cells, an earlier analysis saw approximately 110 million unique TCR beta sequences. Study observations and caveats: In the analysis, some V segments, TRBV6-2 and TRBV6-3 included, were excluded as indistinguishable. V- and J-gene trimming in TCR beta was tied to a missense DCLRE1C variant by an analysis performed later.

As for this clone: Its antigen is not identified.

PCR involved 60 Vbeta and 13 Jbeta primers. Profiled with immunoSEQ multiplex PCR; TCRdb holds only in-frame clones, not every one. This sample yields about 140,000 clones, of which 70% to 80% are seen a single time; 1.5% to 2% belongs to the top ten. Germline loops: CDR1 MNHNY, CDR2 SVGAGI (reference sequence). The V and J ends lost 2 bases and 7 bases, in that order; junction bases with no gene match: 7. The CDR3 totals 16 residues. The receptor comes from a female donor in good health and CMV-seronegative. The chain employs TRBV6-6 and TRBJ2-1; TRBD2 matches 11 bases. The specimen was PBMCs. CDR3 DNA sequence: TGTGCCAGCAGTTACCCCATAGCGGGGGGGCCGAATGAGCAGTTCTTC. As protein: CASSYPIAGGPNEQFF.